A single sample gave rise to the 27 T cell receptor beta chains below, sequenced in a study of technical replicates of blood from several donors. The data were produced by immunoSEQ multiplex PCR, yet TCRdb's version contains in-frame clones alone and is incomplete. The profile shows tens of thousands of clones, about 93% of them singletons. The sequencing input was T cells isolated from PBMCs. The receptor source for this set is a human donor in good health.

This chain uses TRBV6-5 with TRBJ2-7; D might be TRBD2 (6 bases). V dropped 5 bases and J dropped 0 bases, with 11 bases sitting between them. This CDR3 contains 14 residues. Germline CDR1 and CDR2: MNHEY and SVGAGI. The CDR3 reads CASSTAGRSYEQYF. CDR3 bases: TGTGCCAGCAGTACAGCGGGCCGCTCCTACGAGCAGTACTTC.

The chain carries TRBV6-5 and TRBJ2-3, with TRBD2 matching over 11 bases. This CDR3 has 16 residues. CDR1 and CDR2 from the germline V gene are MNHEY and SVGAGI. Trimming removed 2 bases from V and 0 bases from J; junction bases left unmatched: 1. The CDR3 is CASSYVAGGSTDTQYF. The CDR3 DNA is TGTGCCAGCAGTTACGTAGCGGGGGGGAGCACAGATACGCAGTATTTT.

The rearrangement uses TRBV29-1 and TRBJ2-3; D not resolved. Trimming pared 6 bases from V and 0 bases from J, leaving 13 bases between. Germline CDR1 and CDR2: SQVTM and ANQGSEA. The CDR3 totals 14 residues. This CDR3 reads CSVSWRLSTDTQYF. The CDR3 DNA reads as TGCAGCGTCTCGTGGCGGCTTAGCACAGATACGCAGTATTTT.

The V and J genes are TRBV27 and TRBJ1-2; D remains ambiguous. The CDR3 sequence is 13 residues long. Looked up from germline, CDR1 is MNHEY and CDR2 is SMNVEV (reference sequence). V was trimmed by 4 bases and J by 2 bases, leaving 8 bases between them. This chain's CDR3 is CASSSGLNYGYTF. The CDR3 region has the DNA TGTGCCAGCAGTTCGGGATTAAACTATGGCTACACCTTC.

The chain has TRBV5-6 and TRBJ2-5; TRBD2 matches 7 bases. CDR1 is SGHDT and CDR2 is YYEEEE in the germline V gene. The CDR3 spans 15 residues. The V and J ends lost 2 bases and 1 base, in that order; junction bases with no gene match: 5. The CDR3 DNA sequence: TGTGCCAGCAGCTTCATAGTAGCGGGCCAAGAGACCCAGTACTTC. This encodes CASSFIVAGQETQYF. Full variable domain (outside the CDR3, taken from reference TRBV5-6 and TRBJ2-5): DAGVTQSPTHLIKTRGQQVTLRCSPKSGHDTVSWYQQALGQGPQFIFQYYEEEERQRGNFPDRFSGHQFPNYSSELNVNALLLGDSALYLCASSFIVAGQETQYFGPGTRLLVL.

The gene calls are TRBV7-8 and TRBJ2-5; possibly TRBD1 for D (6 bases). The length of the CDR3 is 16 residues. Trimming left V 3 bases short and J 7 bases short, with 21 bases between. Germline assignment: CDR1 SGHVS and CDR2 FQNEAQ. The CDR3 coding sequence is TGTGCCAGCAGCTTTATTACAGGGTTCAGAGAAGGGACCCAGTACTTC. Amino acid sequence: CASSFITGFREGTQYF. The complete variable domain, with remaining parts taken from reference TRBV7-8 and TRBJ2-5, reads GAGVSQSPRYKVAKRGQDVALRCDPISGHVSLFWYQQALGQGPEFLTYFQNEAQLDKSGLPSDRFFAERPEGSVSTLKIQRTQQEDSAVYLCASSFITGFREGTQYFGPGTRLLVL.

The chain recombines TRBV11-2 with TRBJ1-5; 9 nucleotides line up with TRBD1. J lost 4 bases, V lost 4 bases, and 2 bases had no gene match. The CDR3 runs 14 residues. Germline V lookup: CDR1 SGHAT, CDR2 FQNNGV. CDR3 in DNA: TGTGCCAGCAGCTCCGGACAGGGGAATCAGCCCCAGCATTTT. The encoded protein is CASSSGQGNQPQHF.

The chain carries TRBV27 and TRBJ2-1; D is unresolved. V gave up 7 bases and J gave up 7 bases, with 14 bases separating them. This CDR3 is 13 amino acids long. From germline, CDR1 is MNHEY and CDR2 SMNVEV (reference sequence). CDR3 bases: TGTGCCAGCACATTAGGCGTCGGGAATGAGCAGTTCTTC. Its translation: CASTLGVGNEQFF.

This clone was observed once. This sequence joins TRBV5-4 and TRBJ2-1, with 13 bases lining up with TRBD2. Germline-derived CDR1 and CDR2 are SGHNT and YYREEE (reference sequence). V lost 4 bases, J lost 8 bases, and 6 bases stayed unmatched. The CDR3 covers 15 residues. The CDR3 DNA follows: TGTGCCAGCAGCCCCGGGACTAGCGGGGTGTATGAGCAGTTCTTC. Translating it yields CASSPGTSGVYEQFF. The full variable domain, its missing parts supplied by reference TRBV5-4 and TRBJ2-1, is ETGVTQSPTHLIKTRGQQVTLRCSSQSGHNTVSWYQQALGQGPQFIFQYYREEENGRGNFPPRFSGLQFPNYSSELNVNALELDDSALYLCASSPGTSGVYEQFFGPGTRLTVL.

The table lists this clone with a count of one. This chain joins TRBV28 and TRBJ1-2, with D maybe TRBD1 (5 bases). Germline V gives CDR1 MDHEN, CDR2 SYDVKM. The CDR3 loop spans 13 amino acids. With 6 bases removed from V and 4 bases from J, the gap between germline ends came to 12 bases. CDR3 DNA sequence: TGTGCCAGCAGAACCCAGGGTTCCTATGGCTACACCTTC. Protein sequence: CASRTQGSYGYTF.

The chain is built from TRBV14 and TRBJ2-1; D is ambiguous. CDR1 is SGHDN, CDR2 FVKESK, per germline. V was trimmed by 1 base and J by 4 bases, leaving 8 bases between them. The CDR3 length is 14 residues. CDR3 in DNA: TGTGCCAGCAGCCAAGCGAAACAGTACAATGAGCAGTTCTTC. Amino acid sequence: CASSQAKQYNEQFF.

The chain couples TRBV2 to TRBJ2-2, with 9 bases aligning to TRBD1. Germline CDR1 reads SNHLY; CDR2 reads FYNNEI. The length of the CDR3 is 17 residues. V dropped 3 bases and J dropped 4; count of bases not matched to a gene: 9. The CDR3 spells CASSEFLGQGTTGELFF. The CDR3 region has the DNA TGTGCCAGCAGTGAGTTTTTGGGACAGGGAACCACCGGGGAGCTGTTTTTT.

The chain couples TRBV19 to TRBJ2-1; 12 nucleotides agree with TRBD1. With 3 bases clipped from V and 7 bases from J, the junction kept 7 bases outside the gene matches. The CDR3 spans 16 residues. CDR1 is LNHDA and CDR2 is SQIVND in the germline V gene (reference sequence). CDR3 protein: CASSISGTGGINEQFF. For the CDR3, the DNA is TGTGCCAGTAGTATTTCCGGGACAGGGGGCATAAATGAGCAGTTCTTC.

The chain employs TRBV5-1 and TRBJ1-3; no reliable D call. Per the germline V gene, CDR1 is SGHRS and CDR2 is YFSETQ. The CDR3 spans 12 residues. Trimming removed 6 bases at V and 3 bases at J, with 7 bases between. For the CDR3, the DNA is TGCGCCAGCACCATAGATGGAAACACCATATATTTT. This gives the protein CASTIDGNTIYF.

V gene TRBV19 combines with J gene TRBJ2-7; 8 positions match TRBD1. After removal of 5 bases from V and 3 bases from J, the junction contained 18 bases not matched to a gene. The germline V gene has CDR1 LNHDA and CDR2 SQIVND (reference sequence). The CDR3 is made up of 18 amino acids. CDR3 nucleotides: TGTGCCAGTAGTCCCCAGAACGACAGGGGAGAGGCAGGCTACGAGCAGTACTTC. It yields the protein CASSPQNDRGEAGYEQYF.

The chain links TRBV11-3 to TRBJ2-3; TRBD2 matches at 8 bases. This CDR3 is 16 amino acids long. From germline, CDR1 is SGHNT and CDR2 YENEEA. Trimming took 3 bases from V and 5 from J; bases not matched to a gene: 10. CDR3 sequence: CASSFTSGHGKDTQYF. The CDR3 DNA follows: TGTGCCAGCAGCTTCACTAGCGGTCATGGGAAAGATACGCAGTATTTT.

The chain combines TRBV2 with TRBJ2-5; D possibly corresponds to TRBD1 (5 bases). Germline-derived CDR1 and CDR2 are SNHLY and FYNNEI. CDR3 length: 11 amino acids. V lost 6 bases to trimming and J lost 3 bases, with 5 bases between them. For the CDR3, the DNA is TGTGCCAGCAGAGGGGAAGAGACCCAGTACTTC. Its translation: CASRGEETQYF. Supplemented by reference TRBV2 and TRBJ2-5, the full variable domain reads EPEVTQTPSHQVTQMGQEVILRCVPISNHLYFYWYRQILGQKVEFLVSFYNNEISEKSEIFDDQFSVERPDGSNFTLKIRSTKLEDSAMYFCASRGEETQYFGPGTRLLVL.

The J gene is TRBJ1-1, the V gene TRBV5-4; 7 positions match TRBD1. This CDR3 has 15 residues. CDR1 and CDR2 from the germline V gene are SGHNT and YYREEE (reference sequence). V gave up 2 bases and J gave up 1 base; unmatched junction bases: 5. CDR3 sequence reads: CASSFEQGPNTEAFF. In nucleotides, the CDR3 is TGTGCCAGCAGCTTCGAACAGGGGCCGAACACTGAAGCTTTCTTT.

The V call is TRBV10-3, the J call TRBJ2-1, with 12 bases that match TRBD2. Per germline, CDR1 ENHRY and CDR2 SYGVKD. This CDR3 has 20 residues. J lost 6 bases, V lost 8 bases, and 23 bases had no gene match. The CDR3 bases are TGTGCCATCCATGGTCCCCGACTAGCGGGAGCCCCTACGGTTTTCAATGAGCAGTTCTTC. This translates into CAIHGPRLAGAPTVFNEQFF.

This chain links TRBV5-1 with TRBJ1-2; TRBD1 is a possible D gene (6 bases). V lost 0 bases, J lost 5 bases, and 11 bases lay in between. This CDR3 contains 14 residues. Germline CDR1 and CDR2: SGHRS and YFSETQ. CDR3 sequence (DNA): TGCGCCAGCAGCTTGGACAGGGTTTATTATGGCTACACCTTC. It specifies CASSLDRVYYGYTF.

The J gene is TRBJ1-2, the V gene TRBV19; 10 bases are a match to TRBD1. Trimming took 5 bases from V and 3 from J; bases not matched to a gene: 6. This CDR3 region has 15 residues. In germline, CDR1 is LNHDA, CDR2 SQIVND (reference sequence). This CDR3 reads CASSLPTGGDYGYTF. In DNA, the CDR3 is TGTGCCAGTAGTCTTCCGACAGGGGGCGACTATGGCTACACCTTC. Variable domain in full (rest from reference TRBV19 and TRBJ1-2): DGGITQSPKYLFRKEGQNVTLSCEQNLNHDAMYWYRQDPGQGLRLIYYSQIVNDFQKGDIAEGYSVSREKKESFPLTVTSAQKNPTAFYLCASSLPTGGDYGYTFGSGTRLTVV.

This chain connects TRBV4-1 to TRBJ1-5; D is ambiguous. Germline CDR1 reads MGHRA; CDR2 reads YSYEKL. Trimming shortened V by 3 bases and J by 6 bases, and 15 bases separated the two germline ends. The CDR3 has 15 residues. The CDR3 sequence: CASSHPEPWSQPQHF. The CDR3 DNA follows: TGCGCCAGCAGCCACCCCGAACCGTGGAGTCAGCCCCAGCATTTT.

The chain links TRBV19 to TRBJ1-5; a possible D gene is TRBD1 (5 bases). The CDR3 loop spans 16 amino acids. V lost 7 bases, J lost 3 bases, and 19 bases lay in between. Germline V gene data show CDR1 as LNHDA and CDR2 as SQIVND (reference sequence). CDR3 in amino acids: CASTLGWGDYNQPQHF. In nucleotides, the CDR3 is TGTGCCAGTACCCTTGGTTGGGGGGATTACAATCAGCCCCAGCATTTT.

The chain joins TRBV5-1 to TRBJ2-7; TRBD2 aligns across 9 bases. The V and J ends lost 1 base and 3 bases, in that order; junction bases with no gene match: 5. Germline assignment: CDR1 SGHRS and CDR2 YFSETQ. The CDR3 runs 15 residues. CDR3 protein: CASSLTGSGSYEQYF. CDR3 bases: TGCGCCAGCAGCTTGACCGGTAGCGGGAGCTACGAGCAGTACTTC. Filled out from reference TRBV5-1 and TRBJ2-7, the complete variable domain reads KAGVTQTPRYLIKTRGQQVTLSCSPISGHRSVSWYQQTPGQGLQFLFEYFSETQRNKGNFPGRFSGRQFSNSRSEMNVSTLELGDSALYLCASSLTGSGSYEQYFGPGTRLTVT.

The count of this clone is one. The gene calls are TRBV14 and TRBJ1-3; tentatively, D is TRBD1 (6 bases). CDR1 and CDR2 (germline): SGHDN, FVKESK. The CDR3 has 15 amino acids. The V end was cut by 4 bases, the J end by 0 bases, with 10 bases between. The CDR3 spells CASSPRTASGNTIYF. CDR3 coding DNA: TGTGCCAGCAGCCCTCGGACAGCCTCTGGAAACACCATATATTTT.

The V call is TRBV29-1, the J call TRBJ1-3; the D is unclear. The CDR3 loop spans 14 amino acids. Trimming left V 2 bases short and J 0 bases short, with 8 bases between. Per the germline V gene, CDR1 is SQVTM and CDR2 is ANQGSEA. The DNA of the CDR3 is TGCAGCGTTGAATTACGGTACTCTGGAAACACCATATATTTT. Its protein product is CSVELRYSGNTIYF.

The chain uses TRBV27 and TRBJ1-3, with D tentatively TRBD1 (5 bases). Germline V lookup: CDR1 MNHEY, CDR2 SMNVEV (reference sequence). Trimming took off 6 bases at V and 4 bases at J, with 10 bases between the two ends. This CDR3 has 13 amino acids. CDR3 sequence (DNA): TGTGCCAGCAGGCAGGGCTACGGAAACACCATATATTTT. This translates into CASRQGYGNTIYF.